Below, 8 T cell receptor beta chains from the same sample are listed, as sequenced in a study of blood T cells in healthy people across ages. The second PCR ran roughly 6 to 11 cycles with a sample-barcoded 5' primer and J-beta primers. TCRdb redid the calling of the 5' RACE reads with MiXCR, one entry per CDR3 protein. This sample has over 1,300,000 distinct CDR3 sequences, with roughly 60% found just once. The source material was blood. The receptors were gathered from a man between 18 and 35 years old in good health.

This clonotype was seen more than once but under ten times. The CDR3 reads CASSETGTGNNSPLHF. The CDR3 DNA is TGTGCCAGCAGTGAAACGGGGACAGGCAATAATTCACCCCTCCACTTT. The rearrangement links TRBV25-1 to TRBJ1-6; the match to TRBD1 covers 8 bases. CDR3 length: 16 residues. V lost 2 bases and J lost 5; bases outside the gene matches: 5. Per the germline V gene, CDR1 is MGHDK and CDR2 is SYGVNS.

In its sample, this clonotype was seen once. V usage is TRBV4-1 and J usage is TRBJ2-5, with D possibly TRBD1 on 7 matching bases. Gene TRBJ2-7 matches the end of the DNA better, so the J call may be wrong. Germline V lookup: CDR1 MGHRA, CDR2 YSYEKL. CDR3 length: 15 residues. In nucleotides, the CDR3 is TGCGCCAGCAGCCAAGTTGCTTCAGGGGGGAGCGAGCAGTACTTC. Its translation is CASSQVASGGSEQYF.

This clonotype has more than one count but fewer than ten. V and J are TRBV5-1 and TRBJ1-4; no reliable D call. V gave up 4 bases and J gave up 8 bases, with 18 bases separating them. This CDR3 spans 15 amino acids. Germline V CDR1 and CDR2: SGHRS, YFSETQ. CDR3 in DNA: TGCGCCAGCAGCCCCCGTGACCGCCCGAGGGAAAAACTGTTTTTT. This sequence encodes CASSPRDRPREKLFF.

This clonotype was seen a handful of times. This chain links TRBV29-1 with TRBJ1-2; 8 bases agree with TRBD1. The germline CDR1 and CDR2 sequences are SQVTM and ANQGSEA. The CDR3 totals 13 residues. V lost 4 bases and J lost 3; bases outside the gene matches: 4. The CDR3 loop reads CSVATGVDYGYTF. The CDR3 region has the DNA TGCAGCGTTGCGACAGGGGTCGACTATGGCTACACCTTC.

This chain connects TRBV10-3 to TRBJ2-3, with D maybe TRBD2 (5 bases). The V gene lost 4 bases and the J gene lost 6 bases, with 14 bases spanning the gap. Germline V gene lookup returns CDR1 ENHRY and CDR2 SYGVKD. There are 14 residues in the CDR3. The chain's CDR3 is CAISVLAKADTQYF. CDR3 nucleotides: TGTGCCATCAGTGTCTTAGCGAAGGCGGATACGCAGTATTTT.

The genes are TRBV6-5 and TRBJ2-1; D gene ambiguous. V lost 6 bases and J 7 bases, leaving 7 bases between the germline ends. This CDR3 region has 11 residues. Germline CDR1 and CDR2: MNHEY and SVGAGI. CDR3 residues: CASSGWNEQFF. The CDR3 DNA reads as TGTGCCAGCAGCGGGTGGAATGAGCAGTTCTTC.

In this sample, this clonotype turned up a few times. The chain combines TRBV5-6 with TRBJ1-2; the D is unclear. Germline values: CDR1 SGHDT, CDR2 YYEEEE. The CDR3 covers 12 residues. The V end was cut by 0 bases, the J end by 5 bases, with 5 bases between. The CDR3 reads CASSLEEYGYTF. CDR3 coding DNA: TGTGCCAGCAGCTTGGAAGAATATGGCTACACCTTC.

V usage is TRBV3-1 and J usage is TRBJ2-3, with 8 bases matching TRBD1. The CDR3 runs to 17 residues. The V gene end was trimmed by 4 bases and the J gene end by 0 bases; junction bases not matched to a gene: 9. Per germline, CDR1 LGHDT and CDR2 YNNKEL (reference sequence). CDR3 sequence: CASSRQGATLSTDTQYF. For the CDR3, the DNA is TGTGCCAGCAGCCGTCAGGGGGCAACCCTTAGCACAGATACGCAGTATTTT.